The 13 T cell receptor beta chains presented below share a single source sample, sequenced in a study of technical replicates of blood from several donors. Here immunoSEQ multiplex PCR was the method, and the copy in TCRdb shows in-frame clones only, minus some. The repertoire holds approximately 59,000 clones, with 70% to 90% as singletons. The specimen sequenced was PBMCs. Every receptor here comes from a human donor in good health. Some clones in this sample may be carry-over from other donors' samples.

Here the CDR3 reads CASSYSTWTVEQYF. The CDR3 coding sequence is TGTGCCAGCAGTTACTCGACCTGGACTGTGGAGCAGTACTTC. The rearrangement uses TRBV6-5 and TRBJ2-7; D is possibly TRBD2 (5 bases). V was clipped by 0 bases and J by 7 bases, with 13 bases between them. CDR1 is MNHEY, CDR2 SVGAGI, per germline. This CDR3 region has 14 residues.

The chain combines TRBV4-1 with TRBJ1-2; a possible D gene is TRBD1 (6 bases). This CDR3 spans 13 amino acids. Germline V lookup: CDR1 MGHRA, CDR2 YSYEKL. The V and J ends lost 1 base and 6 bases respectively, with 9 bases between them. As DNA, the CDR3 is TGCGCCAGCAGCCAAGGGCCAGGGGATGGCTACACCTTC. Translating gives CASSQGPGDGYTF.

The CDR3 loop reads CASSQPGALETQYF. CDR3 DNA: TGTGCCAGCAGCCAGCCAGGGGCTCTAGAGACCCAGTACTTC. The chain recombines TRBV5-4 with TRBJ2-5, with D possibly TRBD1 on 6 matching bases. Germline-derived CDR1 and CDR2 are SGHNT and YYREEE (reference sequence). This CDR3 spans 14 amino acids. Trimming shortened V by 4 bases and J by 4 bases, and 14 bases separated the two germline ends. The full variable domain, with the rest looked up from reference TRBV5-4 and TRBJ2-5, is ETGVTQSPTHLIKTRGQQVTLRCSSQSGHNTVSWYQQALGQGPQFIFQYYREEENGRGNFPPRFSGLQFPNYSSELNVNALELDDSALYLCASSQPGALETQYFGPGTRLLVL.

The CDR3 nucleotides are TGTGCCAGCAGCCAAGAGTCGACAGGGCCCACAGTATATGGCTACACCTTC. This encodes CASSQESTGPTVYGYTF. The chain couples TRBV4-2 to TRBJ1-2; TRBD1 matches 7 bases. The CDR3 contains 17 residues. Germline trimming cut 0 bases from V and 5 bases from J; bases unmatched to any gene: 12. The germline V gene has CDR1 LGHNA and CDR2 YNFKEQ.

This chain links TRBV7-9 with TRBJ2-1, with 7 bases that match TRBD2. Germline CDR1 is SEHNR and CDR2 is FQNEAQ (reference sequence). The V and J ends lost 0 bases and 7 bases, in that order; junction bases with no gene match: 9. The CDR3 has 16 residues. The CDR3 loop reads CASSLAEGRAKNEQFF. Written as DNA, the CDR3 is TGTGCCAGCAGCTTAGCGGAGGGGAGGGCCAAAAATGAGCAGTTCTTC.

The count of this clone is one. In nucleotides, the CDR3 is TGTGCCAGTAGCCCCAGGGGTACCTTCAATCAGCCCCAGCATTTT. It translates to CASSPRGTFNQPQHF. The gene calls are TRBV19 and TRBJ1-5; D is possibly TRBD1 (6 bases). The CDR3 runs 15 residues. From germline, CDR1 is LNHDA and CDR2 SQIVND (reference sequence). V gave up 6 bases and J gave up 3 bases, with 15 bases separating them.

The V call is TRBV6-5, the J call TRBJ2-3; D ambiguous. The CDR3 totals 13 residues. V was trimmed by 6 bases and J by 7 bases, leaving 14 bases between them. Germline V gives CDR1 MNHEY, CDR2 SVGAGI. The CDR3 reads CASSQSLDNTQYF. CDR3 DNA sequence: TGTGCCAGCAGCCAAAGTTTAGATAATACGCAGTATTTT.

The chain combines TRBV6-6 with TRBJ1-2, with TRBD1 identical over 7 bases. The CDR3 sequence is 13 residues long. Germline CDR1 and CDR2: MNHNY and SVGAGI (reference sequence). With V trimmed by 7 bases and J by 5 bases, 7 bases remained unmatched. Written as DNA, the CDR3 is TGTGCCAGCATTCCTACAGGGGCGTATGGCTACACCTTC. Protein: CASIPTGAYGYTF.

The chain employs TRBV7-3 and TRBJ2-7; a weak D match, TRBD1 (6 bases). Germline assignment: CDR1 SGHTA and CDR2 FQGTGA. Trimming cost V 4 bases and J 3 bases, with 16 bases left between them. CDR3 length: 15 amino acids. CDR3 in amino acids: CASSSTGNPYYEQYF. The CDR3 DNA sequence: TGTGCCAGCAGCTCCACAGGGAATCCCTACTACGAGCAGTACTTC.

The chain is built from TRBV7-3 and TRBJ2-2; 7 bases agree with TRBD2. V lost 1 base and J lost 4; bases outside the gene matches: 9. Per germline, CDR1 SGHTA and CDR2 FQGTGA. There are 17 residues in the CDR3. DNA for the CDR3: TGTGCCAGCAGCTTAATAGGTTTAGCGGGTCTCACCGGGGAGCTGTTTTTT. Its protein product is CASSLIGLAGLTGELFF.

The chain recombines TRBV4-3 with TRBJ2-7; 12 nucleotides agree with TRBD2. Germline V gives CDR1 LGHNA, CDR2 YSLEER. The CDR3 extends over 15 amino acids. V lost 1 base, J lost 9 bases, and 7 bases stayed unmatched. CDR3 protein: CASSQGLAGATGQYF. The DNA of the CDR3 is TGCGCCAGCAGCCAAGGACTAGCGGGGGCTACCGGGCAGTACTTC.

This chain uses TRBV7-2 with TRBJ2-5; 13 nucleotides align to TRBD2. Germline loops: CDR1 SGHTA, CDR2 FQGNSA. The CDR3 extends over 15 amino acids. J lost 4 bases, V lost 4 bases, and 3 bases had no gene match. This CDR3 is CASSSGLAGVETQYF. The CDR3 DNA reads as TGTGCCAGCAGCTCCGGACTAGCGGGAGTAGAGACCCAGTACTTC. The entire variable domain, with the rest obtained from reference TRBV7-2 and TRBJ2-5, is as follows: GAGVSQSPSNKVTEKGKDVELRCDPISGHTALYWYRQSLGQGLEFLIYFQGNSAPDKSGLPSDRFSAERTGGSVSTLTIQRTQQEDSAVYLCASSSGLAGVETQYFGPGTRLLVL.

The CDR3 here is CASSEGQVKSYEQYF. CDR3 DNA sequence: TGTGCCAGCAGTGAAGGGCAGGTTAAGTCCTACGAGCAGTACTTC. The chain links TRBV2 to TRBJ2-7, with D unclear. Trimming shortened V by 1 base and J by 1 base, and 11 bases separated the two germline ends. Looked up from germline, CDR1 is SNHLY and CDR2 is FYNNEI. CDR3 length: 15 amino acids.